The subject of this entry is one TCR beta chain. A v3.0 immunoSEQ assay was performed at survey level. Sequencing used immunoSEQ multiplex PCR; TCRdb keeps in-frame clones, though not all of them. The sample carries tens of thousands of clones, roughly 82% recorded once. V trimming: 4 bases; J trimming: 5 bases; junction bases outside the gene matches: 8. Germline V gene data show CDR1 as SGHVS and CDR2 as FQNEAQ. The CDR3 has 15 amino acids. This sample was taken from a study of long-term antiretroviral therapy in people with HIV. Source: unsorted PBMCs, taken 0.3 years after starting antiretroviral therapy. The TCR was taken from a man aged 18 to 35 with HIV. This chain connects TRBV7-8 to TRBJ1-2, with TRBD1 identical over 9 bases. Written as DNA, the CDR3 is TGTGCCAGCAGCTCACATGGGACAGGGTGGTATGGCTACACCTTC. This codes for CASSSHGTGWYGYTF. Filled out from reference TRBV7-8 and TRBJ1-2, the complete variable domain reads GAGVSQSPRYKVAKRGQDVALRCDPISGHVSLFWYQQALGQGPEFLTYFQNEAQLDKSGLPSDRFFAERPEGSVSTLKIQRTQQEDSAVYLCASSSHGTGWYGYTFGSGTRLTVV.